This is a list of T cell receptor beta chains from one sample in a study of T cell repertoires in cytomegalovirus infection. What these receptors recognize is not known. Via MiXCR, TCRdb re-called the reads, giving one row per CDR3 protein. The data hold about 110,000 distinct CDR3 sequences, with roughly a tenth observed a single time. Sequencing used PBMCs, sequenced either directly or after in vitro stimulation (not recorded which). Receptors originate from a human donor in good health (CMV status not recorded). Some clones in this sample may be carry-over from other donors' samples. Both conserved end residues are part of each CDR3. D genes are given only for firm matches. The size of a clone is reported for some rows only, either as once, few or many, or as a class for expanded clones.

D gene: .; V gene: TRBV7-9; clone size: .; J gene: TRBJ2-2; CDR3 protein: CASSIRELFF; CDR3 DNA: TGTGCCAGCAGCATACGGGAGCTGTTTTTT
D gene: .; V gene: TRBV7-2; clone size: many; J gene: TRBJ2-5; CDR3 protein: CASSTTGSLVETQYF; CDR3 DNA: TGTGCCAGCAGCACAACTGGCAGTCTGGTAGAGACCCAGTACTTC
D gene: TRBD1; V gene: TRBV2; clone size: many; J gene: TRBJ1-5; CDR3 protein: CASRGSGTGDTQPQHF; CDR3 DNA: TGTGCCAGCAGAGGATCCGGGACAGGGGATACTCAGCCCCAGCATTTT
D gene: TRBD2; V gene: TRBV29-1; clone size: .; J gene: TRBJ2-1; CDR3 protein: CSAWTSGRGLYNEQFF; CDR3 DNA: TGCAGCGCCTGGACTAGCGGGAGGGGGCTCTACAATGAGCAGTTCTTC
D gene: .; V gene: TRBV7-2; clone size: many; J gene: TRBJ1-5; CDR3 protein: CASSRARYSNQPQHF; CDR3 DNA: TGTGCCAGCAGCCGGGCTAGGTATAGCAATCAGCCCCAGCATTTT
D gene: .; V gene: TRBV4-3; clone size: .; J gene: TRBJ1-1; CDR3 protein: CASSQEYGVAFF; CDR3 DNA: TGCGCCAGCAGCCAAGAGTACGGGGTAGCTTTCTTT
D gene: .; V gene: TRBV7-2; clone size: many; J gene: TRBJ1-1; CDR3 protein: CASGGGAFF; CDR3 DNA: TGTGCCAGCGGGGGGGGAGCTTTCTTT
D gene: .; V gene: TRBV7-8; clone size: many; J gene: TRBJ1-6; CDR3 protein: CASGADNSPLHF; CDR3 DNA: TGTGCCAGCGGGGCAGATAATTCACCCCTCCACTTT
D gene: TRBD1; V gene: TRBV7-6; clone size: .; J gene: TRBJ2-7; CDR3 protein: CASSPGTGAYEQYF; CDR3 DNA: TGTGCCAGCAGCCCCGGGACAGGGGCCTACGAGCAGTACTTC
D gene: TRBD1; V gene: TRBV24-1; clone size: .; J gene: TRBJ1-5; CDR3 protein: CATHAGGNQPQHF; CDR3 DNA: TGTGCCACGCACGCAGGGGGAAATCAGCCCCAGCATTTT
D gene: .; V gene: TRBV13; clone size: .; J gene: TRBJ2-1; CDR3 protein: CASSLVTVSSYNEQFF; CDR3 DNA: TGTGCCAGCAGCTTAGTAACCGTGAGCTCCTACAATGAGCAGTTCTTC
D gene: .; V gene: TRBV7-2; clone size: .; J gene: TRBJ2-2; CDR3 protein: CASSLTLDGELFF; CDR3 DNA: TGTGCCAGCAGCTTAACTCTGGACGGGGAGCTGTTTTTT
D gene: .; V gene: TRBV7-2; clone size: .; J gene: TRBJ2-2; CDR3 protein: CASSLVAGNTGELFF; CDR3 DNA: TGTGCCAGCAGCTTAGTGGCAGGGAACACCGGGGAGCTGTTTTTT
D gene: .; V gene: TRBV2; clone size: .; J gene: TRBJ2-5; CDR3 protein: CASRELRFRGGETQYF; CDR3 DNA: TGTGCCAGCAGGGAACTCCGGTTTCGGGGTGGAGAGACCCAGTACTTC
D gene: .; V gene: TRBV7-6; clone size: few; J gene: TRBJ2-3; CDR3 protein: CASSLGESSGTDTQYF; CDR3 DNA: TGTGCCAGCAGCTTAGGGGAGAGTAGCGGCACAGATACGCAGTATTTT
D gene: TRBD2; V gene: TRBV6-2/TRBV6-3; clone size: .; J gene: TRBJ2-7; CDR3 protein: CASSSGLAPEQYF; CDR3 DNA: TGTGCCAGCAGTTCCGGACTAGCGCCCGAGCAGTACTTC
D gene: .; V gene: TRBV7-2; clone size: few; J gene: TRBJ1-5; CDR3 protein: CASSPNLYSNQPQHF; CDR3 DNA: TGTGCCAGCAGCCCCAATTTATATAGCAATCAGCCCCAGCATTTT
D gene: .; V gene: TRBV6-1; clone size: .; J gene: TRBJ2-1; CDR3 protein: CASAPSLGAGNEQFF; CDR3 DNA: TGTGCCAGCGCTCCGAGTCTGGGGGCGGGGAATGAGCAGTTCTTC
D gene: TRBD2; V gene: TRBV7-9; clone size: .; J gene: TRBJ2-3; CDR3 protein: CASRLAGTDTQYF; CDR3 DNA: TGTGCCAGCCGACTAGCGGGGACAGATACGCAGTATTTT
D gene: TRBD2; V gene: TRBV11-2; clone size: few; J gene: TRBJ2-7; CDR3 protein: CASSLRALAGGHPYF; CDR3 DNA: TGTGCCAGCAGCTTAAGGGCCCTAGCGGGAGGCCATCCGTACTTC
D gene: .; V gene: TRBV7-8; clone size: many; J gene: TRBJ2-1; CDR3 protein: CASSSRGSWTRSYNEQFF; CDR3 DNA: TGTGCCAGCAGCTCCAGGGGTAGTTGGACTCGCTCCTACAATGAGCAGTTCTTC
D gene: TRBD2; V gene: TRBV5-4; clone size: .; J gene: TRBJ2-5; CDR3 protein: CASSYGLAGGETQYF; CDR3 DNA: TGTGCCAGCAGCTACGGACTAGCGGGAGGAGAGACCCAGTACTTC
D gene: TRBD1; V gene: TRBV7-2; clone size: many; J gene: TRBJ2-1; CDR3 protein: CASSFSSGGAHNEQFF; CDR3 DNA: TGTGCCAGCAGCTTTAGTTCAGGGGGCGCACACAATGAGCAGTTCTTC
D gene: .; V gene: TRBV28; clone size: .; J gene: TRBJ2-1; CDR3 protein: CASSLVVTNGNEQFF; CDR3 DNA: TGTGCCAGCAGCCTGGTGGTCACGAATGGAAATGAGCAGTTCTTC
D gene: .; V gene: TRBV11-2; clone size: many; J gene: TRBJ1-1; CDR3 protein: CASSSDIPNTEAFF; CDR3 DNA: TGTGCCAGCAGCTCGGACATCCCTAACACTGAAGCTTTCTTT
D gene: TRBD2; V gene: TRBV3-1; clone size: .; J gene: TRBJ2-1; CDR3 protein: CASSPERTSGSSYNEQFF; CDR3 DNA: TGTGCCAGCAGCCCCGAAAGGACTAGCGGGAGCTCCTACAATGAGCAGTTCTTC